This T cell receptor beta chain is drawn from a study of T cell repertoires in aging, cancer and after chemotherapy. Overall study context: Six age groups, ranging from 30 or younger to 70 or older, included the donors. Pre- and post-chemotherapy samples were paired from glioblastoma patients treated with temozolomide-based therapy.

As for this clonotype: Its antigen is currently unknown.

V dropped 8 bases and J dropped 1 base, with 8 bases sitting between them. Germline V gene data show CDR1 as WSHSY and CDR2 as SAAADI. CDR3 length equals 12 residues. Study observations and caveats: Across the chemotherapy interval, each cancer cohort showed higher median generation probability, suggesting thymic rebound.

Multiplex touch-down PCR with TRB-A/B primers amplified rearranged V-D-J TRB sequences. TCRdb called the multiplex PCR reads again in MiXCR, with one record for every CDR3 protein. The sample includes nearly 550 distinct CDR3 sequences, roughly 29% of them seen just once. Peripheral blood genomic DNA, not sorted cells or RNA, was the template. The rearrangement uses TRBV10-2 and TRBJ1-1, with D uncertain. The sequencing input was blood. The TCR was taken from a human donor with a solid tumor. CDR3 bases: TGCGCCAGCGGAGGGAAGAACACTGAAGCTTTCTTT. Translated: CASGGKNTEAFF.